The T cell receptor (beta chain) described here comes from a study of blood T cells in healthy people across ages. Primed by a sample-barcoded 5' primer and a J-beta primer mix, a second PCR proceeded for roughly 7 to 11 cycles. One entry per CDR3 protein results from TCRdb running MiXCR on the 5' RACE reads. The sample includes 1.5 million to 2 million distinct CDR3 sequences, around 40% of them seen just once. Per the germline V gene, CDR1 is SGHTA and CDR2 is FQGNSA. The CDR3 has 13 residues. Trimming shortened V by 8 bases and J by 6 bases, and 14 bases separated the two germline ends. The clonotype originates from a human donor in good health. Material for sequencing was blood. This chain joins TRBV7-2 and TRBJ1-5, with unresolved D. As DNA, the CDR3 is TGTGCCAGCTCCGAGGAAGCGCGTCAGCCCCAGCATTTT. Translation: CASSEEARQPQHF. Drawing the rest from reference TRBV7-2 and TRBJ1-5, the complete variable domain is GAGVSQSPSNKVTEKGKDVELRCDPISGHTALYWYRQSLGQGLEFLIYFQGNSAPDKSGLPSDRFSAERTGGSVSTLTIQRTQQEDSAVYLCASSEEARQPQHFGDGTRLSIL.